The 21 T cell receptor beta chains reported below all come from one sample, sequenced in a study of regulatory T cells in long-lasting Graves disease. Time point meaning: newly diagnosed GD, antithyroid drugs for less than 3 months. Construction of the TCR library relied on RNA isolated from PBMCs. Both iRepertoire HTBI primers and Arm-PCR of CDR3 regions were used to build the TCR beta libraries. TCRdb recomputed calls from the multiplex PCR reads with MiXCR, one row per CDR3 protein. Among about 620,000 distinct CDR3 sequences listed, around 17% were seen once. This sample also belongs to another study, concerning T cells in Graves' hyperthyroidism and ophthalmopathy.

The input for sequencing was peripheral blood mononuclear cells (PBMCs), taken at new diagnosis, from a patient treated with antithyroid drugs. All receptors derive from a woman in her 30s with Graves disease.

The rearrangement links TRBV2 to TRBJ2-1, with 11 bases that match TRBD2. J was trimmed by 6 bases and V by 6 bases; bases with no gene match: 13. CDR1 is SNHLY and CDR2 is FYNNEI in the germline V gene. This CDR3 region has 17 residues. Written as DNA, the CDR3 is TGTGCCAGCAGCCTACGAGGATTGACTAGCGGGATCAATGAGCAGTTCTTC. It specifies CASSLRGLTSGINEQFF.

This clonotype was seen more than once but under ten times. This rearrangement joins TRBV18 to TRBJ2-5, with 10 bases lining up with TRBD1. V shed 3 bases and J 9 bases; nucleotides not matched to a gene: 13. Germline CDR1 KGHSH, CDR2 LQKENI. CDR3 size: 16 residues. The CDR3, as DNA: TGTGCCAGCTCACCCATCGTCTCAGGACAGGGGGAGGCCCAGTACTTC. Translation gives CASSPIVSGQGEAQYF.

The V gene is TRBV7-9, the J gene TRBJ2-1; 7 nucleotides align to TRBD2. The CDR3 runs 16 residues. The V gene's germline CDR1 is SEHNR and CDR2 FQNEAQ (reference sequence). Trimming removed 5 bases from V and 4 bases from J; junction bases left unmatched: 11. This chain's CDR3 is CASSLVGRESYNEQFF. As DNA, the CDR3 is TGTGCCAGCAGCCTAGTCGGGCGGGAGAGTTACAATGAGCAGTTCTTC.

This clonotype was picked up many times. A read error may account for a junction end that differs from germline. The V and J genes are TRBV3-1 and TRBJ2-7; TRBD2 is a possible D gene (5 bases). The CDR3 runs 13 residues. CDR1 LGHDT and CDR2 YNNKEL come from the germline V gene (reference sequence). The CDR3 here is CASSQGLSYEQYF. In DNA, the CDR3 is TGCGCCAGCAGCCAAGGACTTTCCTACGAGCAGTACTTC.

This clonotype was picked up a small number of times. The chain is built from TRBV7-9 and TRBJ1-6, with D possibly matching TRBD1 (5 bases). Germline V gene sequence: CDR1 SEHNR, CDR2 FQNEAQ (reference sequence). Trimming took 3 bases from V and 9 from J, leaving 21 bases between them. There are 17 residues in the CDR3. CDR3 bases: TGTGCCAGCAGCTTTGGGAGCGTCGGGCAGGGCGGTTCACCCCTCCACTTT. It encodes CASSFGSVGQGGSPLHF.

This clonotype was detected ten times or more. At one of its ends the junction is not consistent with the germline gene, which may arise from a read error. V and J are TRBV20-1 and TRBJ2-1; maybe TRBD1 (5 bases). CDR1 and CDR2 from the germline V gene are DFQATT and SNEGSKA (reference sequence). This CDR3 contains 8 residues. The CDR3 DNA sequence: TGCAGTGCTCCCCAGGGAATCTTC. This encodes CSAPQGIF.

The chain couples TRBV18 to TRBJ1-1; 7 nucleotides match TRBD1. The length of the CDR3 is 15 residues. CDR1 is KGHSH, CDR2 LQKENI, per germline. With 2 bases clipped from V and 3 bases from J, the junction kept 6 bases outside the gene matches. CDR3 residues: CASSPGQAGYTEAFF. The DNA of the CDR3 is TGTGCCAGCTCACCAGGACAGGCAGGCTACACTGAAGCTTTCTTT.

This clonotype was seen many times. CDR3 region: CASSLTGGSQETQYF. DNA of the CDR3: TGTGCCAGCAGCTTAACAGGAGGCAGCCAAGAGACCCAGTACTTC. The chain has TRBV7-9 and TRBJ2-5; D tentatively reads TRBD1 or TRBD2 (5 bases each). V was pared by 2 bases and J by 1 base, with 11 bases between. In germline, CDR1 is SEHNR, CDR2 FQNEAQ (reference sequence). The CDR3 sequence is 15 residues long.

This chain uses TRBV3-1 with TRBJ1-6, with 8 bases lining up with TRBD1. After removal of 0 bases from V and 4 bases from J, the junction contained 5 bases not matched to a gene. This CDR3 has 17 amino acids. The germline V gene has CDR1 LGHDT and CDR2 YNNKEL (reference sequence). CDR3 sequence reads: CASSQESTGGYNSPLHF. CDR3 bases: TGTGCCAGCAGCCAAGAATCAACAGGGGGATATAATTCACCCCTCCACTTT. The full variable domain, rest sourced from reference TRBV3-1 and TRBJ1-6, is DTAVSQTPKYLVTQMGNDKSIKCEQNLGHDTMYWYKQDSKKFLKIMFSYNNKELIINETVPNRFSPKSPDKAHLNLHINSLELGDSAVYFCASSQESTGGYNSPLHFGNGTRLTVT.

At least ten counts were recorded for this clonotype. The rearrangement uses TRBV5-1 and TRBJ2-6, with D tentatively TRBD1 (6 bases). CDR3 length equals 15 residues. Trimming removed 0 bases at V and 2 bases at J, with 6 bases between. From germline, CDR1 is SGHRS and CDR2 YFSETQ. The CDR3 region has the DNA TGCGCCAGCAGCTTGGAGGGGGCTGGGGCCAACGTCCTGACTTTC. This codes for CASSLEGAGANVLTF.

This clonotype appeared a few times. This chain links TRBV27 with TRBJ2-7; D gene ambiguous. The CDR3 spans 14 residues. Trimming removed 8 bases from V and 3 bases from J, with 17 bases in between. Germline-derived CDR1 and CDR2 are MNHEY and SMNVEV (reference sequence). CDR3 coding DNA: TGTGCCAGCTTAAGTTGGTCAAAGGGCTACGAGCAGTACTTC. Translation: CASLSWSKGYEQYF.

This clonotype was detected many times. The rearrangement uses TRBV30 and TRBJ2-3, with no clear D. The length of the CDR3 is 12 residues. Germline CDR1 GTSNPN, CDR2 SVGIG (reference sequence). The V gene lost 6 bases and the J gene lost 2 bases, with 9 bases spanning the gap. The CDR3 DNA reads TGTGCCTGCATAGTAAACACAGATACGCAGTATTTT. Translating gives CACIVNTDTQYF. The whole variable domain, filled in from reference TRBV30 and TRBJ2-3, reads SQTIHQWPATLVQPVGSPLSLECTVEGTSNPNLYWYRQAAGRGLQLLFYSVGIGQISSEVPQNLSASRPQDRQFILSSKKLLLSDSGFYLCACIVNTDTQYFGPGTRLTVL.

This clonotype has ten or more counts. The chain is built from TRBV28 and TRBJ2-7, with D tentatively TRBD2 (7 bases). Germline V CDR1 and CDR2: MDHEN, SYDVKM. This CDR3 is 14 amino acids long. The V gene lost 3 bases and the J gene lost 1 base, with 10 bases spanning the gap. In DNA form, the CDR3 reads TGTGCCAGCAGTTTCGGGGGGCAATCCTACGAGCAGTACTTC. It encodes CASSFGGQSYEQYF.

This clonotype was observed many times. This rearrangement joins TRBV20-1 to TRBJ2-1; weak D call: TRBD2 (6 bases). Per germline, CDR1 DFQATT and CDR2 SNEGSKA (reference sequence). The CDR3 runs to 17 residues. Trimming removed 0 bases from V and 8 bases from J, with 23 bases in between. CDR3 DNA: TGCAGTGCTAGAGATGGAGCGGGCCCGGACGGTTTCCATGAGCAGTTCTTC. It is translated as CSARDGAGPDGFHEQFF.

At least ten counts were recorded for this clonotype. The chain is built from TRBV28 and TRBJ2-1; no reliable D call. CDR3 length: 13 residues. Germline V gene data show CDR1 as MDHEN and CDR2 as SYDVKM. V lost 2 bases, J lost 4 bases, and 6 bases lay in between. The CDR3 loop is CASSLEGYNEQFF. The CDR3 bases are TGTGCCAGCAGTTTAGAAGGTTACAATGAGCAGTTCTTC.

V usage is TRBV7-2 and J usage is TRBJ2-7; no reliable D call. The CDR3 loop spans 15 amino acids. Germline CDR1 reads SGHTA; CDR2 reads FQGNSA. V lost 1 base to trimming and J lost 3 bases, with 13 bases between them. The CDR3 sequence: CASSLGHHSIYEQYF. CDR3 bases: TGTGCCAGCAGCTTAGGACACCATAGTATCTACGAGCAGTACTTC.

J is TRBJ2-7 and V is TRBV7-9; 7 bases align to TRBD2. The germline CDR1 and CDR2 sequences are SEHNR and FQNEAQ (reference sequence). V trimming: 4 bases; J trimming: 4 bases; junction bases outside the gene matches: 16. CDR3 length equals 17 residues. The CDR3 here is CASSSRASREGLYEQYF. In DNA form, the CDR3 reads TGTGCCAGCAGCTCTAGAGCTTCTAGGGAGGGTTTATACGAGCAGTACTTC.

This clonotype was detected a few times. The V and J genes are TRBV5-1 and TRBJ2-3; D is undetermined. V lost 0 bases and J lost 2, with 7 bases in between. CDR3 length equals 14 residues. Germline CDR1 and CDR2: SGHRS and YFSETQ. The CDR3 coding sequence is TGCGCCAGCAGCTTGGTTGGGCTCACAGATACGCAGTATTTT. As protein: CASSLVGLTDTQYF.

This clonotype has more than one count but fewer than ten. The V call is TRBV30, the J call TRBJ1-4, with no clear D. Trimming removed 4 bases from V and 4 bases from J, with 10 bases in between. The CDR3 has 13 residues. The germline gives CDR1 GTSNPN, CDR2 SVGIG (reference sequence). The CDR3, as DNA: TGTGCCTGGACGGACGGTGGTAATGAAAAACTGTTTTTT. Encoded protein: CAWTDGGNEKLFF.

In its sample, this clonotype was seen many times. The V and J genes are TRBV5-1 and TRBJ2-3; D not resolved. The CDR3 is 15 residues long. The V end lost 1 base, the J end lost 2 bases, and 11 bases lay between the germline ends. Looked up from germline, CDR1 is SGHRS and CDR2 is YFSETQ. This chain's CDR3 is CASSLRVGSTDTQYF. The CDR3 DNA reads TGCGCCAGCAGCTTGCGGGTTGGTTCCACAGATACGCAGTATTTT.

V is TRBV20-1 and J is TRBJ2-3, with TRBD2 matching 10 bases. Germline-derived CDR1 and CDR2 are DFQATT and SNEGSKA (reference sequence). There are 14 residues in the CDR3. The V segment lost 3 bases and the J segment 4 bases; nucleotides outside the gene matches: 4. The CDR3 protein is CSASLAGEADTQYF. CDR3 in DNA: TGCAGTGCTAGCCTAGCGGGAGAGGCAGATACGCAGTATTTT.